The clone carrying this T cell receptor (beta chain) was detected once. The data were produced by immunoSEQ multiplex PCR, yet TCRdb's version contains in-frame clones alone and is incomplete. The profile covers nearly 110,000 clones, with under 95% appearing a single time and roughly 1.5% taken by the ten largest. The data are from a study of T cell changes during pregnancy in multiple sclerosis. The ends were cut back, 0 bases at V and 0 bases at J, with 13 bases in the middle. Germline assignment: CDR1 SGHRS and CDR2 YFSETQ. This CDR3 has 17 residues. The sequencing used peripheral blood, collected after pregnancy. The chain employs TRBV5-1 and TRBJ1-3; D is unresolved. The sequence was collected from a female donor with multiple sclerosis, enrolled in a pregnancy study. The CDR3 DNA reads TGCGCCAGCAGCTTGGGGGCAGCCGGCTACTCTGGAAACACCATATATTTT. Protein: CASSLGAAGYSGNTIYF. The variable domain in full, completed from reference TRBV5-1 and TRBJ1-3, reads KAGVTQTPRYLIKTRGQQVTLSCSPISGHRSVSWYQQTPGQGLQFLFEYFSETQRNKGNFPGRFSGRQFSNSRSEMNVSTLELGDSALYLCASSLGAAGYSGNTIYFGEGSWLTVV.